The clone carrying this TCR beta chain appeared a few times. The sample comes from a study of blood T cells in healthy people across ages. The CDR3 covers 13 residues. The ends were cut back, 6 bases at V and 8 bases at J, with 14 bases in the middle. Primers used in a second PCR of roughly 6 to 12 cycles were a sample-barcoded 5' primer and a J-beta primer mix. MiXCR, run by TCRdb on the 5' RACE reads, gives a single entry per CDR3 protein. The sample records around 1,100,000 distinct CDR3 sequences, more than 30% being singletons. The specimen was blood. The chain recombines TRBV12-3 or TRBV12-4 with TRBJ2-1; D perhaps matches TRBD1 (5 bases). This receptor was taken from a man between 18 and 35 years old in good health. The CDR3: CASSYQGPDEQFF. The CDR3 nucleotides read TGTGCCAGCAGCTATCAGGGCCCAGATGAGCAGTTCTTC.